The 20 T cell receptor beta chains below all came from one sample that was sequenced in a study of OX40 agonist ivuxolimab in advanced cancers. Clones were read by immunoSEQ multiplex PCR, and TCRdb kept only the in-frame ones, dropping some. Found here are approximately 50,000 clones, about nine tenths of them singletons; the top ten hold around 14%. The sample consisted of CD4+ or CD8+ T cells sorted from blood, taken in a trial of the OX40 agonist ivuxolimab. These receptors were collected from an adult with an advanced solid tumor such as melanoma, head and neck, liver or kidney cancer.

The J gene is TRBJ2-7, the V gene TRBV4-1; maybe TRBD2 (6 bases). CDR1 MGHRA and CDR2 YSYEKL come from the germline V gene. The CDR3 is made up of 14 amino acids. Deletions cut 4 bases from V and 3 bases from J, with 13 bases between. CDR3 region: CASSLWEEGYEQYF. The CDR3 nucleotides are TGCGCCAGCAGCCTTTGGGAGGAGGGCTACGAGCAGTACTTC.

The rearrangement links TRBV7-8 to TRBJ2-5, with D tentatively TRBD1 (6 bases). The V and J ends lost 2 bases and 4 bases respectively, with 11 bases between them. The CDR3 contains 14 residues. Per the germline V gene, CDR1 is SGHVS and CDR2 is FQNEAQ. The CDR3 bases are TGTGCCAGCAGCTTACAGGGGTATCGAGAGACCCAGTACTTC. Amino acid sequence: CASSLQGYRETQYF.

The chain recombines TRBV2 with TRBJ2-3, with 15 bases that match TRBD2. This CDR3 is built from 18 residues. After removal of 0 bases from V and 2 bases from J, the junction contained 3 bases not matched to a gene. Per germline, CDR1 SNHLY and CDR2 FYNNEI. CDR3 protein: CASSEAGLAGGPTDTQYF. The CDR3 DNA reads as TGTGCCAGCAGTGAAGCAGGACTAGCGGGGGGGCCCACAGATACGCAGTATTTT.

This chain uses TRBV10-3 with TRBJ2-7, with D perhaps matching TRBD1 (5 bases). The CDR3 loop spans 16 amino acids. The V and J ends lost 3 bases and 0 bases respectively, with 15 bases between them. Germline V gene lookup returns CDR1 ENHRY and CDR2 SYGVKD. The CDR3 DNA follows: TGTGCCATCAGTGATTCTGACAGCGACAGCTCCTACGAGCAGTACTTC. Protein product: CAISDSDSDSSYEQYF.

This chain uses TRBV7-9 with TRBJ1-2; 7 positions match TRBD1. J gave up 8 bases and V 1 base, and 13 bases lay outside the gene matches. The CDR3 loop spans 16 amino acids. Germline assignment: CDR1 SEHNR and CDR2 FQNEAQ (reference sequence). Here the CDR3 DNA reads TGTGCCAGCAGCTTAGGGAATTCGACAGGGTGGAGGGGCTACACCTTC. As protein: CASSLGNSTGWRGYTF.

J is TRBJ2-7 and V is TRBV7-2; weak D call: TRBD2 (5 bases). This CDR3 is built from 19 residues. V lost 5 bases, J lost 2 bases, and 28 bases lay in between. CDR1 is SGHTA, CDR2 FQGNSA, per germline. DNA of the CDR3: TGTGCCAGCAGCCCTACTCCGGGATTACCCCCCCGGGTGACCTACGAGCAGTACTTC. Protein product: CASSPTPGLPPRVTYEQYF.

This clone is judged medium-sized (0.01 to 0.1%). This chain uses TRBV6-4 with TRBJ2-2, with TRBD1 matching over 8 bases. This CDR3 spans 14 amino acids. V lost 2 bases to trimming and J lost 4 bases; unmatched junction nucleotides: 0. Germline CDR1 MRHNA, CDR2 SNTAGT. The CDR3 reads CASSDGQGTGELFF. CDR3 DNA: TGTGCCAGCAGTGACGGACAGGGCACCGGGGAGCTGTTTTTT.

This rearrangement joins TRBV5-6 to TRBJ1-2; D might be TRBD1 (5 bases). The V end was cut by 0 bases, the J end by 4 bases, with 19 bases between. Germline lookup yields CDR1 SGHDT and CDR2 YYEEEE. The CDR3 is 17 amino acids. CDR3 nucleotides: TGTGCCAGCAGCTTGGGCCAGCCCGACCTGACAGTCTATGGCTACACCTTC. Translating it yields CASSLGQPDLTVYGYTF.

This clone was observed a single time. The chain couples TRBV18 to TRBJ2-3; possible D gene TRBD2, 6 bases. This CDR3 comprises 15 residues. Trimming left V 3 bases short and J 2 bases short, with 12 bases between. Germline loops: CDR1 KGHSH, CDR2 LQKENI. CDR3 coding DNA: TGTGCCAGCTCACCGGAGGGTCTACACACAGATACGCAGTATTTT. Translation: CASSPEGLHTDTQYF.

J is TRBJ2-7 and V is TRBV6-5, with D possibly matching TRBD1 (6 bases). Trimming took off 2 bases at V and 2 bases at J, with 10 bases between the two ends. Germline CDR1 is MNHEY and CDR2 is SVGAGI. The length of the CDR3 is 14 residues. The CDR3 bases are TGTGCCAGCAGTTACCCAGGGGAAACCTACGAGCAGTACTTC. It specifies CASSYPGETYEQYF.

The genes are TRBV6-5 and TRBJ1-1; D not resolved. V dropped 0 bases and J dropped 5 bases, with 7 bases sitting between them. The CDR3 has 13 residues. Germline lookup yields CDR1 MNHEY and CDR2 SVGAGI. The CDR3 DNA is TGTGCCAGCAGTTACTCGAAGGGAACTGAAGCTTTCTTT. It specifies CASSYSKGTEAFF.

This clone has just one count. The CDR3 here is CASSQHLGGDTEAFF. The CDR3 DNA reads as TGTGCCAGCAGCCAACACCTCGGGGGAGACACTGAAGCTTTCTTT. The rearrangement uses TRBV7-8 and TRBJ1-1, with D perhaps TRBD1 (5 bases). Germline CDR1 and CDR2: SGHVS and FQNEAQ. The CDR3 is 15 residues long. Deletions cut 5 bases from V and 3 bases from J, with 16 bases between.

The chain is built from TRBV5-1 and TRBJ1-2; TRBD1 aligns across 9 bases. Germline V CDR1 and CDR2: SGHRS, YFSETQ. The V gene end was trimmed by 3 bases and the J gene end by 0 bases; junction bases not matched to a gene: 3. CDR3 size: 15 residues. CDR3: CASSWGTGSNYGYTF. The CDR3 nucleotides are TGCGCCAGCAGCTGGGGGACAGGGTCTAACTATGGCTACACCTTC.

The chain recombines TRBV6-1 with TRBJ2-7; D gene ambiguous. Trimming removed 7 bases from V and 1 base from J, with 11 bases in between. The CDR3 runs 13 residues. Germline-derived CDR1 and CDR2 are MNHNS and SASEGT. Here the CDR3 DNA reads TGTGCCAGCATGTTTCCAGGATCCTACGAGCAGTACTTC. It codes for CASMFPGSYEQYF.

V usage is TRBV29-1 and J usage is TRBJ1-1; D is perhaps TRBD1 (6 bases). Trimming pared 4 bases from V and 3 bases from J, leaving 9 bases between. The CDR3 is 12 amino acids. Germline CDR1 reads SQVTM; CDR2 reads ANQGSEA. The CDR3 bases are TGCAGCGTTGTTGCAGGGGACACTGAAGCTTTCTTT. This sequence encodes CSVVAGDTEAFF. Using reference TRBV29-1 and TRBJ1-1 for the parts outside the CDR3, the full variable domain is SAVISQKPSRDICQRGTSLTIQCQVDSQVTMMFWYRQQPGQSLTLIATANQGSEATYESGFVIDKFPISRPNLTFSTLTVSNMSPEDSSIYLCSVVAGDTEAFFGQGTRLTVV.

V usage is TRBV21-1 and J usage is TRBJ1-2. TRBV21-1 is given as a pseudogene. The CDR3 runs 17 residues. CDR3 sequence reads: CASSSSIIRRKGYGYTF. CDR3 nucleotide sequence: TGTGCCAGCAGCAGCTCAATAATCCGGAGGAAGGGCTATGGCTACACCTTC.

This chain joins TRBV5-1 and TRBJ2-3; D possibly matches TRBD1 or TRBD2 (5 bases each). This CDR3 region has 18 residues. V shed 2 bases and J shed 0 bases, with 19 bases lying between them. Germline CDR1 SGHRS, CDR2 YFSETQ. CDR3 protein: CASSFPSLGTTSTDTQYF. The CDR3, as DNA: TGCGCCAGCAGCTTTCCTTCCTTAGGGACCACTAGCACAGATACGCAGTATTTT.

V and J are TRBV4-1 and TRBJ2-1, with 7 nucleotides matching TRBD2. The J segment lost 9 bases and the V segment lost 6 bases, leaving 14 bases of the junction unmatched. Germline CDR1 MGHRA, CDR2 YSYEKL. The CDR3 is made up of 15 amino acids. CDR3 amino acids: CASRPPGGGEGEQFF. CDR3 coding DNA: TGCGCCAGCAGACCTCCTGGTGGGGGGGAGGGTGAGCAGTTCTTC.

The genes are TRBV5-6 and TRBJ2-3; TRBD2 might be the D (7 bases). V lost 3 bases and J 0 bases, leaving 14 bases between the germline ends. The germline V gene encodes CDR1 SGHDT and CDR2 YYEEEE. The CDR3 consists of 16 residues. The CDR3 DNA reads as TGTGCCAGCAGCTGGGGGGGACAACTAAGCACAGATACGCAGTATTTT. It yields the protein CASSWGGQLSTDTQYF.

V is TRBV19 and J is TRBJ1-1; 7 bases line up with TRBD1. The germline V gene has CDR1 LNHDA and CDR2 SQIVND (reference sequence). After removal of 5 bases from V and 7 bases from J, the junction contained 10 bases not matched to a gene. The CDR3 contains 14 residues. The CDR3 sequence: CASSPLTGWVEAFF. CDR3 bases: TGTGCCAGTAGTCCCCTGACAGGGTGGGTTGAAGCTTTCTTT.